The subject of this entry is one T cell receptor beta chain. Followed longitudinally, the Seattle patients had been enrolled during active infection. The sample originates from a study of blood T cell repertoires in COVID-19. Study-level background: Nucleic acid was either cDNA or gDNA, and it came from T cells, B-cell-depleted T cells, or PBMCs.

This table comes from immunoSEQ multiplex PCR, and its TCRdb copy is limited to in-frame clones, with some not included. Of tens of thousands of clones in the sample, about 83% are singletons; the top ten hold 6.9%. The CDR3 covers 15 residues. V was shortened by 5 bases and J by 0 bases, with 11 bases between the two germline ends. Germline V gene lookup returns CDR1 KGHSH and CDR2 LQKENI. The specimen sequenced was peripheral blood. This clonotype originated in a young man with COVID-19, enrolled during active disease. The rearrangement links TRBV18 to TRBJ1-5, with D unclear. The CDR3 reads CASSEKQLSNQPQHF. CDR3 sequence (DNA): TGTGCCAGCTCAGAAAAACAGCTTAGCAATCAGCCCCAGCATTTT.